The sequence of this T cell receptor (beta chain) was determined in a study of cytomegalovirus exposure and HLA in healthy donors. Primers: 60 Vbeta forward and 13 Jbeta reverse. Profiling relied on immunoSEQ multiplex PCR, and the TCRdb table lists in-frame clones only, not all of them. The repertoire holds about 140,000 clones, about 74% seen once, with over 3% in the top ten. The V gene's germline CDR1 is ENHRY and CDR2 SYGVKD. There are 14 residues in the CDR3. Trimming took off 3 bases at V and 5 bases at J, with 13 bases between the two ends. Comment on this clone: Its antigen remains unidentified. No conserved phenylalanine or tryptophan ends this CDR3, so it is likely a read error.

Study-level findings and limits: Reportedly, a later analysis found an Asian-associated ancestry cluster had fewer N-insertions than the roughly 670-donor mean.

Sequencing was carried out using PBMCs. The chain recombines TRBV10-3 with TRBJ1-1; a weak D match, TRBD1 (6 bases). The receptor comes from a man in his forties or fifties in good health and CMV-seronegative. CDR3 region: CAISDQGLITEAFS. The DNA of the CDR3 is TGTGCCATCAGTGATCAGGGGCTGATAACTGAAGCTTTCTCT.